This is a list of T cell receptor beta chains from one sample in a study of blood T cell repertoires in COVID-19. Generated by immunoSEQ multiplex PCR, the TCRdb table keeps only in-frame clones and is missing some. The table records some 180,000 clones, roughly 85% of them present only once. The sample was PBMCs or T cells enriched from blood (not recorded which). Receptors were obtained from a man in his forties who had recovered from COVID-19. CDR3s include the opening cysteine and the closing phenylalanine or tryptophan.

V gene	CDR3 protein
TRBV5-4	CASQKDRGRQGEQFF
TRBV19	CASKELEFTEAFF
TRBV27	CASSLPGPDTGELFF
TRBV30	CAWSETSGRGGQFF
TRBV19	CASSIAQGASGGYTF
TRBV9	CASSVERDRGPYGYTF
TRBV11-2	CASSLTHDREYEQYF
TRBV11-2	CASSLAGEDGYTF
TRBV11-2	CASSSIPEGGRTEAFF
TRBV9	CASSVGTGGTSPLHF
TRBV28	CASTWSGGPYNEQFF
TRBV5-1	CASSSTNTGELFF
TRBV5-1	CASSLGLAGEQFF
TRBV28	CASRPGQNQPQHF
TRBV3-1/TRBV3-2	CASSQASGSPEAFF
TRBV7-3	CASSSHPQRENADTQYF
TRBV10-2	CASSAGLNQPQHF
TRBV9	CASSVTGGSNTEAFF
TRBV7-3	CASRFQGAGGTEAFF
TRBV2	CASLKGAGGLSGELFF
TRBV12-3/TRBV12-4	CASSFDRGSEQYF
TRBV11-2	CASSSHKGLSSYNEQFF
TRBV2	CASRGQGRNEAFF
TRBV18	CASSFRGDGEAFF
TRBV6-4	CASSDSGTEKNTIYF
TRBV25-1	CASNQGAYGYTF
TRBV11-2	CASSAGTGELFF
TRBV5-1	CASSLGQGQPQHF
TRBV11-2	CASSRGSGRTGNEQFF
TRBV29-1	CSAYHRSLETEAFF
TRBV19	CATGTLAGEGNEQFF
TRBV7-3	CASSLGTGSLGNEQFF
TRBV11-3	CASSSSNSREKLFF
TRBV11-2	CASSLDLGTGVEKLFF
TRBV30	CAWREMTGYNEQFF
TRBV18	CASSPTGLFRNTIYF
TRBV15	CATSRAGGLSTEAFF
TRBV19	CASAQLAGGSSYNEQFF
TRBV9	CASSARPGTGKETQYF
TRBV7-3	CASSKGAGANVLTF
TRBV19	CASSGQGRDGYTF
TRBV2	CASRGSRGRETQYF
TRBV28	CASSPGTGRSNQPQHF
TRBV29-1	CSGSQGDTEAFF
TRBV9	CASSAGGLSEAFF
TRBV6-1	CASSDGFGGVTEAFF
TRBV27	CASSLSGQLNYGYTF
TRBV9	CASSVDGSGETQYF
TRBV7-3	CASSLGGQQETQYF
TRBV6-5	CASSTGGREAFF
TRBV5-1	CASSFTEETQYF